The rows below give T cell receptor beta chains drawn from one sample of a study of T cell responses to AZD1222 COVID-19 vaccine. Clones were sequenced by immunoSEQ multiplex PCR, and TCRdb holds only the in-frame ones, with some missing. The table records approximately 100,000 clones, around nine tenths of them present only once. The sample was peripheral blood, taken on day 0 of AZD1222 vaccination. These receptors were obtained from an adult in good health. The CDR3 runs from the conserved cysteine through the conserved F or W. A D gene is named only where the DNA matches it firmly. Not all rows give a size; the values are once, few, many and, for expanded clones, a class.

j_call: TRBJ1-5
v_call: TRBV30
d_call: .
cdr3_length: 16
clone_size: .
cdr3_nt: TGTGCCTGGAGTGCAGGGACCCTGCATAGCAATCAGCCCCAGCATTTT
cdr3_aa: CAWSAGTLHSNQPQHF

j_call: TRBJ2-3
v_call: TRBV11-3
d_call: .
cdr3_length: 12
clone_size: .
cdr3_nt: TGTGCCAGCAAAAGGGGCACAGATACGCAGTATTTT
cdr3_aa: CASKRGTDTQYF

j_call: TRBJ2-7
v_call: TRBV7-8
d_call: .
cdr3_length: 13
clone_size: .
cdr3_nt: TGTGCCAGCAGCTTGGCTATTGACTACGAGCAGTACTTC
cdr3_aa: CASSLAIDYEQYF

j_call: TRBJ2-1
v_call: TRBV3-1/TRBV3-2
d_call: TRBD1
cdr3_length: 17
clone_size: .
cdr3_nt: TGTGCCAGCAGCCAAGATAGGGGGACAGGGGGTTACAATGAGCAGTTCTTC
cdr3_aa: CASSQDRGTGGYNEQFF

j_call: TRBJ2-1
v_call: TRBV6-1
d_call: TRBD1
cdr3_length: 15
clone_size: .
cdr3_nt: TGTGCCAGCCGTGACGTGGACAGGGGGGACAATGAGCAGTTCTTC
cdr3_aa: CASRDVDRGDNEQFF

j_call: TRBJ1-6
v_call: TRBV5-4
d_call: TRBD1
cdr3_length: 14
clone_size: .
cdr3_nt: TGTGCCAGCAGCTTGGACAGGGGTAATTCACCCCTCCACTTT
cdr3_aa: CASSLDRGNSPLHF

j_call: TRBJ2-6
v_call: TRBV6-2/TRBV6-3
d_call: .
cdr3_length: 18
clone_size: .
cdr3_nt: TGTGCCAGCAGCACTCGGGGGTGGGCCCCATCTGGGGCCAACGTCCTGACTTTC
cdr3_aa: CASSTRGWAPSGANVLTF

j_call: TRBJ1-4
v_call: TRBV10-1
d_call: .
cdr3_length: 10
clone_size: .
cdr3_nt: TGCGCCACCCTTCATGAAAAACTGTTTTTT
cdr3_aa: CATLHEKLFF

j_call: TRBJ2-2
v_call: TRBV3-1/TRBV3-2
d_call: .
cdr3_length: 13
clone_size: .
cdr3_nt: TGTGCCAGCAGCCGGAATGAGAGGGGGGAGCTGTTTTTT
cdr3_aa: CASSRNERGELFF

j_call: TRBJ2-3
v_call: TRBV19
d_call: .
cdr3_length: 14
clone_size: once
cdr3_nt: TGTGCCAGTAGTATTACGGTATTTGCAGATACGCAGTATTTT
cdr3_aa: CASSITVFADTQYF

j_call: TRBJ1-2
v_call: TRBV27
d_call: .
cdr3_length: 16
clone_size: few
cdr3_nt: TGTGCCAGCAGTTTATCGCCCTCCACCGCTAACTATGGCTACACCTTC
cdr3_aa: CASSLSPSTANYGYTF

j_call: TRBJ2-6
v_call: TRBV18
d_call: .
cdr3_length: 16
clone_size: .
cdr3_nt: TGTGCCAGCTCACCAGGGGGTAACTCTGGGGCCAACGTCCTGACTTTC
cdr3_aa: CASSPGGNSGANVLTF

j_call: TRBJ1-4
v_call: TRBV7-6
d_call: TRBD1
cdr3_length: 16
clone_size: .
cdr3_nt: TGTGCCAGCAGCTTAGAGGGGGCGGCGGGTAATGAAAAACTGTTTTTT
cdr3_aa: CASSLEGAAGNEKLFF

j_call: TRBJ1-3
v_call: TRBV3-1/TRBV3-2
d_call: .
cdr3_length: 13
clone_size: .
cdr3_nt: TGTGCCAGCAGCGCAGGAGGTGGAAACACCATATATTTT
cdr3_aa: CASSAGGGNTIYF

j_call: TRBJ2-3
v_call: TRBV2
d_call: TRBD2
cdr3_length: 16
clone_size: .
cdr3_nt: TGTGCCAGCAGAATAGGGACTAGCGGCCGCACAGATACGCAGTATTTT
cdr3_aa: CASRIGTSGRTDTQYF

j_call: TRBJ2-7
v_call: TRBV2
d_call: .
cdr3_length: 12
clone_size: .
cdr3_nt: TGTGCCAGCAGTGACACCCCCTACGAGCAGTACTTC
cdr3_aa: CASSDTPYEQYF

j_call: TRBJ2-7
v_call: TRBV19
d_call: TRBD1
cdr3_length: 14
clone_size: once
cdr3_nt: TGTGCCAGTAGTTTAACCGGGACAGGGTTCGAGCAGTACTTC
cdr3_aa: CASSLTGTGFEQYF

j_call: TRBJ1-5
v_call: TRBV19
d_call: .
cdr3_length: 15
clone_size: .
cdr3_nt: TGTGCCAGTCACAACCAGGGGAGTAGGAATCAGCCCCAGCATTTT
cdr3_aa: CASHNQGSRNQPQHF

j_call: TRBJ2-7
v_call: TRBV6-5
d_call: .
cdr3_length: 14
clone_size: once
cdr3_nt: TGTGCCAGCAGTTACTCCGAGGGGGCGGGGGAGCAGTACTTC
cdr3_aa: CASSYSEGAGEQYF

j_call: TRBJ2-2
v_call: TRBV5-1
d_call: .
cdr3_length: 14
clone_size: .
cdr3_nt: TGCGCCAGCAGGGGGGGATGGAACACCGGGGAGCTGTTTTTT
cdr3_aa: CASRGGWNTGELFF

j_call: TRBJ1-1
v_call: TRBV9
d_call: .
cdr3_length: 13
clone_size: .
cdr3_nt: TGTGCCAGCAGCGTCAAGGGGAACACTGAAGCTTTCTTT
cdr3_aa: CASSVKGNTEAFF

j_call: TRBJ2-3
v_call: TRBV19
d_call: TRBD2
cdr3_length: 15
clone_size: few
cdr3_nt: TGTGCCAGTAGGGGGACTAGCGCAAGCACAGATACGCAGTATTTT
cdr3_aa: CASRGTSASTDTQYF

j_call: TRBJ2-7
v_call: TRBV15
d_call: .
cdr3_length: 15
clone_size: .
cdr3_nt: TGTGCCACCAGCAGAACCAGGGATAAGTCCTACGAGCAGTACTTC
cdr3_aa: CATSRTRDKSYEQYF

j_call: TRBJ2-7
v_call: TRBV7-2
d_call: TRBD2
cdr3_length: 15
clone_size: .
cdr3_nt: TGTGCCAGCAGCCATCTAGCGGTCGCGAACTACGAGCAGTACTTC
cdr3_aa: CASSHLAVANYEQYF

j_call: TRBJ1-2
v_call: TRBV4-2
d_call: .
cdr3_length: 19
clone_size: .
cdr3_nt: TGTGCCAGCAGCCAAGATGACACTCAATTGGGGGTCCATAACTATGGCTACACCTTC
cdr3_aa: CASSQDDTQLGVHNYGYTF

j_call: TRBJ1-1
v_call: TRBV19
d_call: .
cdr3_length: 12
clone_size: few
cdr3_nt: TGTGCCAGTCGACACTTGAACACTGAAGCTTTCTTT
cdr3_aa: CASRHLNTEAFF

j_call: TRBJ1-6
v_call: TRBV6-5
d_call: .
cdr3_length: 16
clone_size: .
cdr3_nt: TGTGCCAGCAGTTACGGGGGGGCCGGCAGCAGCTCACCCCTCCACTTT
cdr3_aa: CASSYGGAGSSSPLHF

j_call: TRBJ2-3
v_call: TRBV7-6
d_call: .
cdr3_length: 14
clone_size: .
cdr3_nt: TGTGCCAGCAGCTTAGCGGGGGGCACAGATACGCAGTATTTT
cdr3_aa: CASSLAGGTDTQYF

j_call: TRBJ2-3
v_call: TRBV9
d_call: TRBD2
cdr3_length: 18
clone_size: .
cdr3_nt: TGTGCCAGCAGCGCGGGGACTAGCGGGAGGACTAGCACAGATACGCAGTATTTT
cdr3_aa: CASSAGTSGRTSTDTQYF

j_call: TRBJ1-2
v_call: TRBV30
d_call: .
cdr3_length: 13
clone_size: .
cdr3_nt: TGTGCCTGGTTCGGCGGGCGACACTATGGCTACACCTTC
cdr3_aa: CAWFGGRHYGYTF

j_call: TRBJ1-4
v_call: TRBV6-5
d_call: .
cdr3_length: 14
clone_size: .
cdr3_nt: TGTGCCAGCAGTCGGGTGGGGACTAATGAAAAACTGTTTTTT
cdr3_aa: CASSRVGTNEKLFF

j_call: TRBJ2-1
v_call: TRBV29-1
d_call: TRBD1
cdr3_length: 13
clone_size: .
cdr3_nt: TGCAGCGGCGGCCGGGACAGAAGGAATGAGCAGTTCTTC
cdr3_aa: CSGGRDRRNEQFF

j_call: TRBJ1-2
v_call: TRBV6-5
d_call: .
cdr3_length: 14
clone_size: .
cdr3_nt: TGTGCCAGCAGTTATCTGCAAGCTAACTATGGCTACACCTTC
cdr3_aa: CASSYLQANYGYTF

j_call: TRBJ1-1
v_call: TRBV30
d_call: .
cdr3_length: 13
clone_size: .
cdr3_nt: TGTGCCTGGAATGAGGGGGAAGGCACTGAAGCTTTCTTT
cdr3_aa: CAWNEGEGTEAFF

j_call: TRBJ2-3
v_call: TRBV9
d_call: TRBD2
cdr3_length: 14
clone_size: .
cdr3_nt: TGTGCCAGCAGCGTAGGGGCGGCTAGCGGGACGCAGTATTTT
cdr3_aa: CASSVGAASGTQYF

j_call: TRBJ2-2
v_call: TRBV11-2
d_call: TRBD1
cdr3_length: 15
clone_size: .
cdr3_nt: TGTGCCAGCAGCTTCTTACAGGGGGCCTCTGGGGAGCTGTTTTTT
cdr3_aa: CASSFLQGASGELFF

j_call: TRBJ1-1
v_call: TRBV7-2
d_call: .
cdr3_length: 15
clone_size: .
cdr3_nt: TGTGCCAGCAGCTTATTCAGGGCAGCGAACACTGAAGCTTTCTTT
cdr3_aa: CASSLFRAANTEAFF

j_call: TRBJ2-7
v_call: TRBV29-1
d_call: .
cdr3_length: 11
clone_size: once
cdr3_nt: TGCAGCGTTGGGACACCGGGACAGCAGTACTTC
cdr3_aa: CSVGTPGQQYF

j_call: TRBJ2-2
v_call: TRBV7-9
d_call: .
cdr3_length: 15
clone_size: .
cdr3_nt: TGTGCCAGCAGCCCAGCCTTGGGGGACACCGGGGAGCTGTTTTTT
cdr3_aa: CASSPALGDTGELFF

j_call: TRBJ2-7
v_call: TRBV5-1
d_call: .
cdr3_length: 15
clone_size: .
cdr3_nt: TGCGCCAGCAGCTTGGAACCCACGGTGCCCTACGAGCAGTACTTC
cdr3_aa: CASSLEPTVPYEQYF

j_call: TRBJ2-5
v_call: TRBV6-5
d_call: .
cdr3_length: 15
clone_size: once
cdr3_nt: TGTGCCAGCAGAAGAGCAGGGGCCCTAGGAGAGACCCAGTACTTC
cdr3_aa: CASRRAGALGETQYF

j_call: TRBJ1-5
v_call: TRBV12-5
d_call: .
cdr3_length: 12
clone_size: .
cdr3_nt: TGTGCTAGTGCCACCGACATACCGCCCCAGCATTTT
cdr3_aa: CASATDIPPQHF

j_call: TRBJ1-3
v_call: TRBV9
d_call: .
cdr3_length: 17
clone_size: .
cdr3_nt: TGTGCCAGCAGCCCAGACCCTCGGGGCACCTCTGGAAACACCATATATTTT
cdr3_aa: CASSPDPRGTSGNTIYF

j_call: TRBJ1-2
v_call: TRBV5-1
d_call: .
cdr3_length: 13
clone_size: .
cdr3_nt: TGCGCCAGCAGCGGCGGCCAGATGTATGGCTACACCTTC
cdr3_aa: CASSGGQMYGYTF

j_call: TRBJ1-6
v_call: TRBV6-5
d_call: .
cdr3_length: 13
clone_size: .
cdr3_nt: TGTGCCAGCGGGGTCAGGGGTGATTCACCCCTCCACTTT
cdr3_aa: CASGVRGDSPLHF

j_call: TRBJ2-3
v_call: TRBV5-4
d_call: .
cdr3_length: 15
clone_size: .
cdr3_nt: TGTGCCAGCAGCGCCTCCGACAGAAACACAGATACGCAGTATTTT
cdr3_aa: CASSASDRNTDTQYF

j_call: TRBJ2-2
v_call: TRBV6-5
d_call: TRBD2
cdr3_length: 15
clone_size: .
cdr3_nt: TGTGCCAGCAGTTACGCAGCGGGAGTACCCGGGGAGCTGTTTTTT
cdr3_aa: CASSYAAGVPGELFF

j_call: TRBJ2-3
v_call: TRBV18
d_call: .
cdr3_length: 16
clone_size: .
cdr3_nt: TGTGCCAGCTCACCAGGGGTCGGGGCGAGCACAGATACGCAGTATTTT
cdr3_aa: CASSPGVGASTDTQYF

j_call: TRBJ1-4
v_call: TRBV7-9
d_call: TRBD1
cdr3_length: 16
clone_size: .
cdr3_nt: TGTGCCAGCAGCTCGAACAGGGGGGTAGGAGGAGAAAAACTGTTTTTT
cdr3_aa: CASSSNRGVGGEKLFF

j_call: TRBJ1-3
v_call: TRBV19
d_call: TRBD1
cdr3_length: 14
clone_size: .
cdr3_nt: TGTGCCAGTAGGAGGACAGGCTCTGGAAACACCATATATTTT
cdr3_aa: CASRRTGSGNTIYF

j_call: TRBJ2-7
v_call: TRBV11-2
d_call: .
cdr3_length: 15
clone_size: .
cdr3_nt: TGTGCCAGCAGCTTAGAGGCAGGGTCAACCTACGAGCAGTACTTC
cdr3_aa: CASSLEAGSTYEQYF

j_call: TRBJ1-2
v_call: TRBV7-2
d_call: .
cdr3_length: 14
clone_size: .
cdr3_nt: TGTGCCAGCAGCTTAGGGGGCCCGAACTATGGCTACACCTTC
cdr3_aa: CASSLGGPNYGYTF

j_call: TRBJ2-7
v_call: TRBV6-5
d_call: TRBD1
cdr3_length: 13
clone_size: .
cdr3_nt: TGTGCCAGCAGTAGGGACAGGGGGCAAGAGCAGTACTTC
cdr3_aa: CASSRDRGQEQYF

j_call: TRBJ1-2
v_call: TRBV19
d_call: .
cdr3_length: 13
clone_size: once
cdr3_nt: TGTGCCAGTAGCAGCACAGGCTTCTATGGCTACACCTTC
cdr3_aa: CASSSTGFYGYTF

j_call: TRBJ2-3
v_call: TRBV5-1
d_call: .
cdr3_length: 15
clone_size: .
cdr3_nt: TGCGCCAGCAGCTTGAGTAGCGCCACGGGAGATACGCAGTATTTT
cdr3_aa: CASSLSSATGDTQYF

j_call: TRBJ1-1
v_call: TRBV21-1
d_call: .
cdr3_length: 16
clone_size: few
cdr3_nt: TGTGCCAGCGTTACGGGACAGTATCGCATGAACACTGAAGCTTTCTTT
cdr3_aa: CASVTGQYRMNTEAFF

j_call: TRBJ2-2
v_call: TRBV6-2/TRBV6-3
d_call: TRBD2
cdr3_length: 15
clone_size: .
cdr3_nt: TGTGCCAGCAGTTCGTTAGCGGGACGGACCGGGGAGCTGTTTTTT
cdr3_aa: CASSSLAGRTGELFF

j_call: TRBJ1-1
v_call: TRBV7-8
d_call: .
cdr3_length: 13
clone_size: .
cdr3_nt: TGTGCCAGCACGGAAGGGCGGGTCACTGAAGCTTTCTTT
cdr3_aa: CASTEGRVTEAFF